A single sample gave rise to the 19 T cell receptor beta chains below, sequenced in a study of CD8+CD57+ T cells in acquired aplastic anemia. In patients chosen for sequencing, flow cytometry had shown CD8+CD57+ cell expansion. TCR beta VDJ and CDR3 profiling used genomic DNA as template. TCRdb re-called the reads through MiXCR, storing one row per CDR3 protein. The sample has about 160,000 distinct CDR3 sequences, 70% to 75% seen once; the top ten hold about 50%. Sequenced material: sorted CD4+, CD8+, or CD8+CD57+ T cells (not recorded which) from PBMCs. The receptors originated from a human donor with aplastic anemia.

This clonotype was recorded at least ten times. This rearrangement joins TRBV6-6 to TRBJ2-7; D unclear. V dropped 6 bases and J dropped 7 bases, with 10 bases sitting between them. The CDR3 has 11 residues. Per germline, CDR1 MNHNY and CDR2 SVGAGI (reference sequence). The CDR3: CASSPSREQYF. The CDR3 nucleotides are TGTGCCAGCAGCCCCTCGAGGGAGCAGTACTTC.

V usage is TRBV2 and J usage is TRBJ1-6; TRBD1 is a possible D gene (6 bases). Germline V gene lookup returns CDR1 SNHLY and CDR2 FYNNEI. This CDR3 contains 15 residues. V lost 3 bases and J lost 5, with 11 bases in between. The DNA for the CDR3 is TGTGCCAGCAGTGAGAAGGGGGGAGATAATTCACCCCTCCACTTT. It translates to CASSEKGGDNSPLHF.

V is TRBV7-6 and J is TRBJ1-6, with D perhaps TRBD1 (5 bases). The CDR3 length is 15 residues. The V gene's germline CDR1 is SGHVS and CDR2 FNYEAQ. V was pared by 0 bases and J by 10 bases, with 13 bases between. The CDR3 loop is CASSLASGGWSPLHF. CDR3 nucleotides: TGTGCCAGCAGCTTAGCTTCCGGGGGTTGGTCACCCCTCCACTTT.

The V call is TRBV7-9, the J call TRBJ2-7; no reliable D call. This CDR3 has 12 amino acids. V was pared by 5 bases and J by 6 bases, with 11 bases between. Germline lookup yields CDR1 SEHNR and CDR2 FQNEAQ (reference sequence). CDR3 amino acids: CASSLRNLEQYF. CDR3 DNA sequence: TGTGCCAGCAGCCTACGGAACCTCGAGCAGTACTTC.

The CDR3 protein is CARITGTGELFF. The CDR3 bases are TGTGCCAGGATAACAGGCACCGGGGAGCTGTTTTTT. The chain recombines TRBV2 with TRBJ2-2, with D possibly matching TRBD1 (5 bases). The CDR3 runs to 12 residues. V was clipped by 9 bases and J by 4 bases, with 9 bases between them. Germline V gene lookup returns CDR1 SNHLY and CDR2 FYNNEI.

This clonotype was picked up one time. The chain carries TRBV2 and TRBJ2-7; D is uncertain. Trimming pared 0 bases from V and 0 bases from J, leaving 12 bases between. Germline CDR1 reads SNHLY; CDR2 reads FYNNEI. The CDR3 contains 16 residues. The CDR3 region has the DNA TGTGCCAGCAGTGAAGCCTGGCCTTCCGGCTCCTACGAGCAGTACTTC. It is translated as CASSEAWPSGSYEQYF.

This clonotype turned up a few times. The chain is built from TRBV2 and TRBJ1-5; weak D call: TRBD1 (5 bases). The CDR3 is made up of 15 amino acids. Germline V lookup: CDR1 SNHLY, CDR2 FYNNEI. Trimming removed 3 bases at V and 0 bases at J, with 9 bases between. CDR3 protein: CASSEGLYSNQPQHF. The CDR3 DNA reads TGTGCCAGCAGTGAGGGACTTTATAGCAATCAGCCCCAGCATTTT.

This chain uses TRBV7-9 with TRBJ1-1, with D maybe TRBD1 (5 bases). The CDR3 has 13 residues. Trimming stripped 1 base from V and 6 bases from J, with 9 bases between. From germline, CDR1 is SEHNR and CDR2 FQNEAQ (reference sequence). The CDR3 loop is CASSLGQLAEAFF. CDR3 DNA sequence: TGTGCCAGCAGCTTAGGACAGCTGGCTGAAGCTTTCTTT.

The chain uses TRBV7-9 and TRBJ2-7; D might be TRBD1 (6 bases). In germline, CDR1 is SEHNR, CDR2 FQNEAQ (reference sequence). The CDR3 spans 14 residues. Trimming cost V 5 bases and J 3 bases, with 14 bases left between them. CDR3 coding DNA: TGTGCCAGCAGCCCGACAGGAGGACTCTACGAGCAGTACTTC. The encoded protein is CASSPTGGLYEQYF.

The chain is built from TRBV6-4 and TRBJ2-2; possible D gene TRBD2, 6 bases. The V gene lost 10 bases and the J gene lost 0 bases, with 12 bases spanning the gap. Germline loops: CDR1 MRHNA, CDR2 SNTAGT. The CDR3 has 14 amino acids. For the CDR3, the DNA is TGTGCCACCCAAAGGGAGGCGAACACCGGGGAGCTGTTTTTT. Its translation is CATQREANTGELFF.

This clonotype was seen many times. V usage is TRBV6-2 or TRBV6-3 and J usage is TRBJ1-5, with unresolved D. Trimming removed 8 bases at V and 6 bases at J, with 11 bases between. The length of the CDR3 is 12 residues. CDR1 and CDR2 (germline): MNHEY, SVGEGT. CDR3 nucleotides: TGTGCCAGCGCCAGGACGAGTCAGCCCCAGCATTTT. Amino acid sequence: CASARTSQPQHF.

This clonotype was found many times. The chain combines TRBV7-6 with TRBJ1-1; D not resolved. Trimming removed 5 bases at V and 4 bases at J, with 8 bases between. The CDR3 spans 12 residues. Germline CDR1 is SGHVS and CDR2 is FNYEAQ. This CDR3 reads CASSLLGTEAFF. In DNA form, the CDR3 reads TGTGCCAGCAGCCTATTAGGCACTGAAGCTTTCTTT.

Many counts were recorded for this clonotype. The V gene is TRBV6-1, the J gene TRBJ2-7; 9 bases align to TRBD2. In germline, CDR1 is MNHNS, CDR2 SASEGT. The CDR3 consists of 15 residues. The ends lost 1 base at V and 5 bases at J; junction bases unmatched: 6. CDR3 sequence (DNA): TGTGCCAGCAGTGAAGAAAGTAGCGGGAGCAACGAGCAGTACTTC. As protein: CASSEESSGSNEQYF.

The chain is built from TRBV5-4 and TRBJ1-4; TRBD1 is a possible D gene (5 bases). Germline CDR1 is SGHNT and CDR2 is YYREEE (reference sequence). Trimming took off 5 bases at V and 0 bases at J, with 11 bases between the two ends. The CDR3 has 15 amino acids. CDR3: CASRAGTATNEKLFF. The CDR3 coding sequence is TGTGCCAGCAGAGCAGGGACTGCAACTAATGAAAAACTGTTTTTT.

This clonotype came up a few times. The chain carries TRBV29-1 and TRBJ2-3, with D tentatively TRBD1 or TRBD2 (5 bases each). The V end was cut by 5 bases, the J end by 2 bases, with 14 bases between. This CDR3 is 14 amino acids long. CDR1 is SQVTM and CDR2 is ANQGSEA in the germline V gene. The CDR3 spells CSVRGDTYTDTQYF. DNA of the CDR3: TGCAGCGTTCGAGGGGATACGTACACAGATACGCAGTATTTT.

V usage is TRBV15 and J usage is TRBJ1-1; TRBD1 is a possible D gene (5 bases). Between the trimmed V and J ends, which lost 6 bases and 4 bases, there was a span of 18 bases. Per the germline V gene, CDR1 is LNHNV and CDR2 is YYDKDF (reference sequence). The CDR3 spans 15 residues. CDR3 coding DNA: TGTGCCACCAGAAGTGGGCAGGGCTGGTTCACTGAAGCTTTCTTT. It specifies CATRSGQGWFTEAFF.

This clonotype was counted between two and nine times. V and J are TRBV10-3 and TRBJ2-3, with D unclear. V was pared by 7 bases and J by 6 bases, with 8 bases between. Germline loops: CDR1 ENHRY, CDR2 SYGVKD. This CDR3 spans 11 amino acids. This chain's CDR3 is CAITTGDTQYF. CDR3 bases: TGTGCCATCACTACCGGGGATACGCAGTATTTT.

The CDR3 nucleotides are TGCGCCAGCAGCTACACCGACAGACGCCAAGAGACCCAGTACTTC. It translates to CASSYTDRRQETQYF. The gene calls are TRBV4-1 and TRBJ2-5; possible D gene TRBD1, 5 bases. Germline V gene sequence: CDR1 MGHRA, CDR2 YSYEKL. This CDR3 contains 15 residues. Trimming took 5 bases from V and 1 from J, leaving 14 bases between them.

The CDR3 region is CSAPGAYEQYF. The CDR3 nucleotides read TGCAGTGCCCCAGGGGCCTACGAGCAGTACTTC. The chain couples TRBV20-1 to TRBJ2-7, with TRBD1 as a possible D gene (6 bases). Trimming left V 6 bases short and J 2 bases short, with 8 bases between. Germline V gene lookup returns CDR1 DFQATT and CDR2 SNEGSKA (reference sequence). The CDR3 loop spans 11 amino acids.